This T cell receptor (beta chain) was identified during a study of blood T cell repertoires in COVID-19. At the level of the study: Acute and convalescent COVID-19 specimens originated in the United States, Italy and Spain. PBMCs, B-cell-depleted T cells, or T cells were the source of the cDNA or gDNA that made up the material.

V shed 6 bases, J shed 1 base, and the junction held 6 bases outside the gene matches. Germline values: CDR1 MNHEY, CDR2 SVGAGI. This CDR3 comprises 15 residues. In the authors' methods: From reference gene primer amplification, estimates of nucleated cell counts were derived. Profiled with immunoSEQ multiplex PCR; TCRdb holds only in-frame clones, not every one. V and J calls and clone size come straight from that table; D and trimming were deduced from the DNA. The data contain fewer than 350,000 clones, approximately 90% of them seen just once; the ten biggest clones take up roughly 5%. The material sequenced was peripheral blood. The chain employs TRBV6-5 and TRBJ1-5; 7 nucleotides align to TRBD1. The source is a man in his forties or fifties with acute or convalescent COVID-19. The CDR3 is CASRLDRYSNQPQHF. CDR3 bases: TGTGCCAGCAGATTGGACAGGTACAGCAATCAGCCCCAGCATTTT.